Listed below are T cell receptor beta chains from one sample, sequenced in a study of blood T cell repertoires in COVID-19. TCRdb's copy holds only in-frame clones and misses some; the assay was immunoSEQ multiplex PCR. Here the sample spans around 79,000 clones, around 90% being singletons. Input material: peripheral blood. The receptors derive from a human donor in a cohort sampled during active COVID-19. CDR3s include the opening cysteine and the closing phenylalanine or tryptophan. A D gene is named only where the DNA matches it firmly. Not every row has a clone size; where given, it reads once, few, many or a size class.

V	J	D	size	CDR3	DNA
TRBV5-1	TRBJ1-2	TRBD1	NA	CASSLTGERSYTF	TGCGCCAGCAGCCTCACAGGGGAGAGGAGTTACACCTTC
TRBV6-6	TRBJ2-5	NA	NA	CASSYSGGSYQETQYF	TGTGCCAGCAGTTACTCTGGCGGGTCCTACCAAGAGACCCAGTACTTC
TRBV11-2	TRBJ1-3	NA	NA	CASSDRRANSGNTIYF	TGTGCCAGCAGCGACCGGAGGGCCAACTCTGGAAACACCATATATTTT
TRBV19	TRBJ1-4	NA	NA	CATGAPRGTNEKLFF	TGTGCAACGGGCGCACCACGGGGGACTAATGAAAAACTGTTTTTT
TRBV7-9	TRBJ1-4	NA	NA	CASSTTGGNEKLFF	TGTGCCAGCAGCACTACGGGGGGGAATGAAAAACTGTTTTTT
TRBV7-2	TRBJ2-5	TRBD2	once	CASTGGGASGETQYF	TGTGCCAGCACTGGCGGGGGGGCCTCGGGAGAGACCCAGTACTTC
TRBV18	TRBJ2-7	NA	NA	CASSPGQNTIYEQYF	TGTGCCAGCTCACCAGGACAGAACACCATCTACGAGCAGTACTTC
TRBV19	TRBJ1-1	NA	NA	CASGQRNTEAFF	TGTGCCAGCGGACAGAGAAACACTGAAGCTTTCTTT
TRBV28	TRBJ1-5	NA	NA	CASRTGGSNQPQHF	TGTGCCAGTAGAACCGGGGGAAGCAATCAGCCCCAGCATTTT
TRBV6-6	TRBJ2-7	TRBD1	NA	CASSPNRGAEQYF	TGTGCCAGCAGTCCTAACAGGGGGGCCGAGCAGTACTTC
TRBV5-1	TRBJ1-6	TRBD1	NA	CASSLSGTETYSPLHF	TGCGCCAGCAGCTTATCCGGGACAGAGACATATTCACCCCTCCACTTT
TRBV30	TRBJ1-5	TRBD1	few	CAWSPGQANQPQHF	TGTGCCTGGAGTCCAGGACAGGCTAACCAGCCCCAGCATTTT
TRBV27	TRBJ1-5	NA	NA	CASRGQMNSNQPQHF	TGTGCCAGCAGGGGACAAATGAATAGCAATCAGCCCCAGCATTTT
TRBV7-9	TRBJ1-1	NA	NA	CASSHSSGNTEAFF	TGTGCCAGCAGCCACTCATCGGGGAACACTGAAGCTTTCTTT
TRBV7-2	TRBJ2-3	NA	NA	CASRPPAGDTQYF	TGTGCCAGCAGGCCTCCGGCGGGGGATACGCAGTATTTT
TRBV29-1	TRBJ2-3	NA	NA	CSVDPSTGTDTQYF	TGCAGCGTTGATCCCTCAACTGGCACAGATACGCAGTATTTT
TRBV7-3	TRBJ2-1	NA	NA	CASSLSLYGQSDEQFF	TGTGCCAGCAGCTTAAGCTTGTATGGGCAGTCCGATGAGCAGTTCTTC
TRBV5-4	TRBJ1-2	NA	NA	CASSLEGAITNYGYTF	TGTGCCAGCAGCTTGGAAGGGGCAATCACTAACTATGGCTACACCTTC
TRBV15	TRBJ2-7	TRBD1	NA	CATSRDLLGQGETYEQYF	TGTGCCACCAGCAGAGATCTCCTCGGACAGGGGGAGACCTACGAGCAGTACTTC
TRBV12-3/TRBV12-4	TRBJ2-3	NA	NA	CASRDYPTDTQYF	TGTGCCAGCAGGGACTACCCCACAGATACGCAGTATTTT
TRBV30	TRBJ1-4	NA	NA	CAWSVTDREGEKLFF	TGTGCCTGGAGTGTAACGGACAGAGAGGGGGAAAAACTGTTTTTT
TRBV5-1	TRBJ2-2	TRBD1	NA	CASSLTGGTGELFF	TGCGCCAGCAGCTTGACAGGGGGCACCGGGGAGCTGTTTTTT
TRBV7-9	TRBJ2-1	TRBD2	NA	CASSIDSTSGGYNEQFF	TGTGCCAGCAGCATCGATTCGACTAGCGGGGGATACAATGAGCAGTTCTTC
TRBV28	TRBJ1-3	NA	NA	CASSGGSSGNTIYF	TGTGCCAGCAGTGGGGGGTCCTCTGGAAACACCATATATTTT
TRBV11-1	TRBJ1-1	NA	NA	CASSTGLSTEAFF	TGTGCCAGCAGCACAGGGTTGAGCACTGAAGCTTTCTTT
TRBV28	TRBJ1-6	TRBD1	once	CASSFRDRVSPLHF	TGTGCCAGCAGTTTCCGGGACAGGGTTTCACCCCTCCACTTT